The 18 T cell receptor beta chains below all came from one sample that was sequenced in a study of early stage breast cancer tumors. This table comes from immunoSEQ multiplex PCR, and its TCRdb copy is limited to in-frame clones, with some not included. The sample holds 50,000 to 75,000 clones, roughly 80% seen once. Sequencing was performed on blood. The receptors originated from a person in their thirties with breast cancer.

This clone turned up a few times. The genes are TRBV18 and TRBJ1-1; TRBD1 agrees at 7 bases. Trimming cost V 5 bases and J 0 bases; bases outside gene matches: 0. The length of the CDR3 is 13 residues. Looked up from germline, CDR1 is KGHSH and CDR2 is LQKENI. CDR3 DNA sequence: TGTGCCAGCTCAACAGGGGTGAACACTGAAGCTTTCTTT. Translated, it gives CASSTGVNTEAFF.

The V and J genes are TRBV7-2 and TRBJ2-2; 9 nucleotides line up with TRBD1. CDR1 and CDR2 (germline): SGHTA, FQGNSA. This CDR3 spans 15 amino acids. V lost 5 bases and J lost 4; bases outside the gene matches: 5. The CDR3, as DNA: TGTGCCAGCAGCCCATGGACAGGGGTCACCGGGGAGCTGTTTTTT. Its protein is CASSPWTGVTGELFF. Using reference TRBV7-2 and TRBJ2-2 for the parts outside the CDR3, the full variable domain is GAGVSQSPSNKVTEKGKDVELRCDPISGHTALYWYRQSLGQGLEFLIYFQGNSAPDKSGLPSDRFSAERTGGSVSTLTIQRTQQEDSAVYLCASSPWTGVTGELFFGEGSRLTVL.

The CDR3 DNA sequence: TGTGCCACCAGCAGAGATCGACAGATCAACTATGGCTACACCTTC. It encodes CATSRDRQINYGYTF. The chain couples TRBV15 to TRBJ1-2, with D tentatively TRBD1 (5 bases). CDR1 LNHNV and CDR2 YYDKDF come from the germline V gene (reference sequence). This CDR3 is built from 15 residues. Trimming pared 0 bases from V and 2 bases from J, leaving 10 bases between.

This clone showed up just a few times. The chain has TRBV20-1 and TRBJ1-1; 7 bases align to TRBD1. The CDR3 has 11 amino acids. Germline V gene sequence: CDR1 DFQATT, CDR2 SNEGSKA (reference sequence). Trimming took 2 bases from V and 9 from J; bases not matched to a gene: 3. CDR3 nucleotides: TGCAGTGCTAGAATGGACAGGAAAGCTTTCTTT. This codes for CSARMDRKAFF.

This rearrangement joins TRBV11-2 to TRBJ2-5; 9 nucleotides line up with TRBD2. Germline V gives CDR1 SGHAT, CDR2 FQNNGV. The CDR3 runs to 16 residues. With 5 bases clipped from V and 3 bases from J, the junction kept 10 bases outside the gene matches. The CDR3 DNA reads as TGTGCCAGCAGCCCCAGGACTAGCGTAGGGGAAGAGACCCAGTACTTC. Its translation: CASSPRTSVGEETQYF.

The chain recombines TRBV7-2 with TRBJ2-1; the match to TRBD2 covers 7 bases. Germline CDR1 SGHTA, CDR2 FQGNSA. J lost 5 bases, V lost 6 bases, and 10 bases had no gene match. This CDR3 spans 15 amino acids. The CDR3 DNA follows: TGTGCCAGCAGTCCGGCCCTAGCGGTAAACAATGAGCAGTTCTTC. Protein: CASSPALAVNNEQFF. Together with reference TRBV7-2 and TRBJ2-1, the CDR3 gives the full variable domain: GAGVSQSPSNKVTEKGKDVELRCDPISGHTALYWYRQSLGQGLEFLIYFQGNSAPDKSGLPSDRFSAERTGGSVSTLTIQRTQQEDSAVYLCASSPALAVNNEQFFGPGTRLTVL.

The rearrangement joins TRBV19 to TRBJ2-5; D not resolved. From germline, CDR1 is LNHDA and CDR2 SQIVND (reference sequence). The V gene lost 1 base and the J gene lost 3 bases, with 9 bases spanning the gap. The length of the CDR3 is 14 residues. The CDR3 DNA follows: TGTGCCAGTAGTATAGGTGGCACCGAAGAGACCCAGTACTTC. Translated: CASSIGGTEETQYF. The entire variable domain, with the rest obtained from reference TRBV19 and TRBJ2-5, is as follows: DGGITQSPKYLFRKEGQNVTLSCEQNLNHDAMYWYRQDPGQGLRLIYYSQIVNDFQKGDIAEGYSVSREKKESFPLTVTSAQKNPTAFYLCASSIGGTEETQYFGPGTRLLVL.

V and J are TRBV28 and TRBJ2-7, with 8 bases identical to TRBD2. Germline CDR1 MDHEN, CDR2 SYDVKM. This CDR3 is 15 amino acids long. V was pared by 6 bases and J by 5 bases, with 12 bases of the junction left unmatched. The CDR3 DNA is TGTGCCAGCAGGGGAGAGCGGGAGATCTTCCACGAGCAGTACTTC. It yields the protein CASRGEREIFHEQYF.

The chain carries TRBV21-1 and TRBJ1-2. TRBV21-1 is listed as a pseudogene. This CDR3 contains 13 residues. The chain's CDR3 is CASSVREGYGYTF. CDR3 nucleotide sequence: TGTGCCAGCAGCGTCAGAGAAGGCTATGGCTACACCTTC.

In regard to this clone: It is likely a read error, because the conserved phenylalanine at the end of the CDR3 is missing. The DNA is left out, because the CDR3 cannot be placed on it with certainty; the CDR3 is given as TCRdb lists it. This rearrangement joins TRBV23-1 to TRBJ2-7. TRBV23-1 counts as an open reading frame of uncertain function. The length of the CDR3 is 12 amino acids, counting both ends. CDR3 sequence: CASSQSGWTGLG.

This chain joins TRBV18 and TRBJ1-4, with D unclear. The germline CDR1 and CDR2 sequences are KGHSH and LQKENI. This CDR3 contains 14 residues. V shed 6 bases and J shed 3 bases, with 11 bases lying between them. The CDR3 coding sequence is TGTGCCAGCTCGTCAGGTTCTTCTAATGAAAAACTGTTTTTT. It translates to CASSSGSSNEKLFF.

The chain uses TRBV27 and TRBJ2-5; D call uncertain. Trimming left V 5 bases short and J 7 bases short, with 11 bases between. There are 12 residues in the CDR3. The germline V gene has CDR1 MNHEY and CDR2 SMNVEV (reference sequence). CDR3 in amino acids: CASSSLIGTQYF. CDR3 bases: TGTGCCAGCAGTAGCCTTATTGGGACCCAGTACTTC.

This clone appeared once. The chain joins TRBV5-1 to TRBJ1-1; D might be TRBD1 (5 bases). The germline V gene encodes CDR1 SGHRS and CDR2 YFSETQ. This CDR3 has 13 residues. The V gene lost 4 bases and the J gene lost 7 bases, with 14 bases spanning the gap. CDR3: CASSPIEGSEAFF. CDR3 in DNA: TGCGCCAGCAGCCCAATAGAGGGGAGTGAAGCTTTCTTT.

CDR3 protein: CASSQGQGRVPYEQYF. The CDR3 DNA reads as TGTGCCAGTAGTCAGGGACAGGGCCGAGTCCCCTACGAGCAGTACTTC. The chain uses TRBV19 and TRBJ2-7; 9 bases align to TRBD1. The CDR3 consists of 16 residues. Trimming at V came to 5 bases and at J to 2 bases, leaving 10 bases not matched to a gene. CDR1 LNHDA and CDR2 SQIVND come from the germline V gene (reference sequence).

The CDR3 spells CASSVKRGGEQYF. CDR3 DNA: TGTGCCAGCAGCGTTAAAAGGGGCGGGGAGCAGTACTTC. The chain employs TRBV9 and TRBJ2-7; D possibly matches TRBD1 or TRBD2 (5 bases each). Germline assignment: CDR1 SGDLS and CDR2 YYNGEE. Trimming left V 2 bases short and J 7 bases short, with 13 bases between. CDR3 length: 13 amino acids.

The J gene is TRBJ1-1, the V gene TRBV21-1; the D segment call TRBD1 is taken from the table without a DNA check. TRBV21-1 is reported as a pseudogene. The CDR3 consists of 18 residues. The CDR3 sequence is CASSSRDRGNRMNTEAFF. The CDR3 nucleotides are TGTGCCAGCAGCAGCCGGGACAGGGGCAATCGGATGAACACTGAAGCTTTCTTT.

V and J are TRBV18 and TRBJ1-1, with D perhaps matching TRBD1 (6 bases). The V gene lost 4 bases and the J gene lost 1 base, with 13 bases spanning the gap. Germline lookup yields CDR1 KGHSH and CDR2 LQKENI. The CDR3 loop spans 15 amino acids. The CDR3 loop is CASSQLQGENTEAFF. The CDR3 DNA reads TGTGCCAGCTCACAATTACAGGGAGAGAACACTGAAGCTTTCTTT. Together with reference TRBV18 and TRBJ1-1, the CDR3 gives the full variable domain: NAGVMQNPRHLVRRRGQEARLRCSPMKGHSHVYWYRQLPEEGLKFMVYLQKENIIDESGMPKERFSAEFPKEGPSILRIQQVVRGDSAAYFCASSQLQGENTEAFFGQGTRLTVV.

The rearrangement uses TRBV5-1 and TRBJ1-6; D not resolved. Germline-derived CDR1 and CDR2 are SGHRS and YFSETQ. Trimming took 4 bases from V and 1 from J, leaving 15 bases between them. CDR3 length: 17 amino acids. The CDR3 DNA sequence: TGCGCCAGCAGCCGGATCTTTGACCTTTCCTATAATTCACCCCTCCACTTT. This sequence encodes CASSRIFDLSYNSPLHF.